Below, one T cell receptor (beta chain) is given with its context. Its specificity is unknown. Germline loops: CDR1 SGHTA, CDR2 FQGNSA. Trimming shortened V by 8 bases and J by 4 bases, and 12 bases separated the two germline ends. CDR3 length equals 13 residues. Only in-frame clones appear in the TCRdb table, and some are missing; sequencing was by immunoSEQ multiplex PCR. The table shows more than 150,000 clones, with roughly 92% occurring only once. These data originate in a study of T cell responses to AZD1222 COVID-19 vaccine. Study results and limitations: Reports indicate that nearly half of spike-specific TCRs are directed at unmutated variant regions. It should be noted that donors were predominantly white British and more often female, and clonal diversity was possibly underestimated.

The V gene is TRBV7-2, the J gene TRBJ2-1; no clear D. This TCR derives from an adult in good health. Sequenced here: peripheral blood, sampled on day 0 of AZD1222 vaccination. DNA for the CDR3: TGTGCCAGCCGCAAAGGAAGGTACAATGAGCAGTTCTTC. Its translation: CASRKGRYNEQFF.